A selection of T cell receptor beta chains follows, all from one sample in a study of identical twins. TCRdb reprocessed the 5' RACE reads via MiXCR and lists one record per CDR3 protein. The repertoire includes hundreds of thousands of distinct CDR3 sequences, approximately 8.3% of them detected once, and around 1.8% sits in the top ten. These data were also filed under a second study, of yellow fever vaccine responses in identical twins.

Sample: memory (CD45RO+) T cells sorted from blood. These receptors were collected from a woman in her late teens or twenties in good health. Both conserved end residues are part of each CDR3. The D gene is left open where the match is weak. Only part of the rows carry a size: once, few, many, or a class if the clone is expanded.

v_gene,d_gene,j_gene,abundance,CDR3nt,CDR3aa
TRBV7-2,.,TRBJ2-7,many,TGTGCCAGCAGGCGTACTCCTTTCCTCTCCTACGAGCAGTACTTC,CASRRTPFLSYEQYF
TRBV6-1,.,TRBJ1-1,few,TGTGCCAGCAGCCCCCAAATAGGGCAGGGATTCTTAAGCACTGAAGCTTTCTTT,CASSPQIGQGFLSTEAFF
TRBV7-9,.,TRBJ1-1,few,TGTGCCAGCAGCTTCCCTGAAGCTTTCTTT,CASSFPEAFF
TRBV3-1,TRBD1,TRBJ2-2,few,TGTGCCAGCGGGGACAGGGGACCGAACACCGGGGAGCTGTTTTTT,CASGDRGPNTGELFF
TRBV7-2,TRBD2,TRBJ2-7,.,TGTGCCAGCAGCTTAGGCGGGAGCAGAGGCACCGGGCAGTACTTC,CASSLGGSRGTGQYF
TRBV14,TRBD2,TRBJ2-1,.,TGTGCCAGCAGGGGAGTCGCTAGCGGGAGTTACAATGAGCAGTTCTTC,CASRGVASGSYNEQFF
TRBV20-1,TRBD2,TRBJ2-7,many,TGCAGTGCTCAGAGGGGACTAAACTCCTACGAGCAGTACTTC,CSAQRGLNSYEQYF
TRBV12-3/TRBV12-4,TRBD2,TRBJ2-1,few,TGTGCCAGCAGCAGGACTAGCGGTTATCACAATGAGCAGTTCTTC,CASSRTSGYHNEQFF
TRBV7-2,TRBD1,TRBJ1-3,few,TGTGCCAGCAGCTTGCAGGGGGAGTTCTCTGGAAACACCATATATTTT,CASSLQGEFSGNTIYF
TRBV5-1,.,TRBJ2-5,many,TGCGCCAGCAGCACTGGCAACAGTTTCCAAGAGACCCAGTACTTC,CASSTGNSFQETQYF
TRBV3-1,.,TRBJ2-5,few,TGTGCCAGCAGCCAAGACGGGACCGCTTTACTTAAAGAGACCCAGTACTTC,CASSQDGTALLKETQYF
TRBV27,.,TRBJ1-2,few,TGTGCCAGCAGCCCCCAGGGACCCTATGGCTACACCTTC,CASSPQGPYGYTF
TRBV10-2,.,TRBJ2-1,many,TGCGCCAGCAGTGATCTGGCCACGAATGAGCAGTTCTTC,CASSDLATNEQFF
TRBV11-2,.,TRBJ2-1,few,TGTGCCAGCAGCCGATGGGGAAGGGCCTCCTTTCTTGAGCAGTTCTTC,CASSRWGRASFLEQFF
TRBV5-1,.,TRBJ2-1,few,TGCGCCAGCAGCTTGTTACCGGGGGCCTCCTACAATGAGCAGTTCTTC,CASSLLPGASYNEQFF
TRBV18,.,TRBJ2-5,.,TGTGCCAGCTCACCGTCAATAGCAGGTTTTCAAGAGACCCAGTACTTC,CASSPSIAGFQETQYF
TRBV28,.,TRBJ2-5,many,TGTGCCAGCAACTCCGCCCTGGCTAAGATTCAAGAGACCCAGTACTTC,CASNSALAKIQETQYF
TRBV12-3/TRBV12-4,TRBD1,TRBJ1-1,many,TGTGCCAGCAGTCATCTTCGCGGACAGGGGGCGAGAACTGAAGCTTTCTTT,CASSHLRGQGARTEAFF
TRBV15,TRBD1,TRBJ2-3,.,TGTGCCACCAGCAGGTCGACAGGGTCAGATACGCAGTATTTT,CATSRSTGSDTQYF
TRBV4-3,TRBD2,TRBJ2-7,.,TGCGCCAGCAGCCAAGAAGGGCTAGCGGGTCACGAGCAGTACTTC,CASSQEGLAGHEQYF
TRBV28,.,TRBJ2-6,.,TGTGCCAGCAGTTCAACAGGGCCTGGGGCCAACGTCCTGACTTTC,CASSSTGPGANVLTF
TRBV6-1,.,TRBJ1-5,few,TGTGCCAGCAGTGAGGGGGGGCCCACGCCCCAGCATTTT,CASSEGGPTPQHF
TRBV5-8,.,TRBJ2-5,.,TGTGCCAGCACCCCTCGCCGGGAGACCCAGTACTTC,CASTPRRETQYF
TRBV5-1,TRBD1,TRBJ2-7,many,TGCGCCAGCAGCGTCGGACAGGGCGGCTACGAGCAGTACTTC,CASSVGQGGYEQYF
TRBV30,TRBD2,TRBJ2-1,.,TGTGCCTGGAGTGTAGCGGGAGGGAATGAGCAGTTCTTC,CAWSVAGGNEQFF
TRBV20-1,.,TRBJ2-7,.,TGCAGTGCTACCTATTCTTACGAGCAGTACTTC,CSATYSYEQYF
TRBV7-2,TRBD1,TRBJ2-7,.,TGTGCCAGCAGCCGACAGGGGGCCATCTACGAGCAGTACTTC,CASSRQGAIYEQYF
TRBV4-3,.,TRBJ2-7,.,TGCGCCAGCAGCCAAGTATCTGGGGTAAACGAGCAGTACTTC,CASSQVSGVNEQYF
TRBV11-1,TRBD2,TRBJ2-7,.,TGTGCCAGCAGCCTACCGACTAGCGGGTGGTCCGGGTCCTACGAGCAGTACTTC,CASSLPTSGWSGSYEQYF